This T cell receptor (beta chain) was found in a study of graft-versus-host responses after intestinal transplantation. The overall study: Tacrolimus and steroids were given for around three years to all recipients after anti-thymocyte globulin induction.

The germline V gene encodes CDR1 MGHRA and CDR2 YSYEKL. V was clipped by 0 bases and J by 4 bases, with 12 bases between them. The CDR3 has 15 amino acids. TCRdb's table, derived via immunoSEQ multiplex PCR, lists solely in-frame clones and lacks some. The data hold 9,500 to 15,000 clones, with 93% observed a single time. To note about this clone: Its antigen remains unidentified.

Study-wide results and limits: GvH clones occurred in recipient marrow; some first appeared in ileum or blood.

This chain uses TRBV4-1 with TRBJ1-2; unclear D gene. The sample in question was PBMCs, obtained 109 to 110 days after intestinal transplant. This clonotype was obtained from a human patient who received an intestinal transplant, so some T cells may come from the graft donor. The CDR3 sequence: CASSQDNSLRYGYTF. Written as DNA, the CDR3 is TGCGCCAGCAGCCAAGATAACAGCCTGCGCTATGGCTACACCTTC.